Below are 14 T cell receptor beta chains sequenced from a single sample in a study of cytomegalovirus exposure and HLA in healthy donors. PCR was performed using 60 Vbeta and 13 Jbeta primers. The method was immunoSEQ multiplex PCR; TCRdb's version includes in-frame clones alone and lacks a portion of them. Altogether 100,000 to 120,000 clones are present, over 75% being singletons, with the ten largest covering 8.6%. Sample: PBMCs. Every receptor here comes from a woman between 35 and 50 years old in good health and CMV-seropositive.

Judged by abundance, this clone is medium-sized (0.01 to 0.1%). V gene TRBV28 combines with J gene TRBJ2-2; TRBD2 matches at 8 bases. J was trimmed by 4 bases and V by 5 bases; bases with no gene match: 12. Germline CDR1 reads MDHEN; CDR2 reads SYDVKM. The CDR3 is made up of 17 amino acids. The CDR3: CASSVRGGVSSTGELFF. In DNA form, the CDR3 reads TGTGCCAGCAGTGTCCGGGGGGGGGTAAGTTCCACCGGGGAGCTGTTTTTT.

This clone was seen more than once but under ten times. This CDR3 is CASSVAPGLRDTQYF. CDR3 in DNA: TGTGCCAGCAGCGTAGCCCCAGGCCTAAGGGATACGCAGTATTTT. This chain links TRBV9 with TRBJ2-3; the D is unclear. CDR1 SGDLS and CDR2 YYNGEE come from the germline V gene. The CDR3 extends over 15 amino acids. Trimming removed 0 bases from V and 6 bases from J, with 14 bases in between.

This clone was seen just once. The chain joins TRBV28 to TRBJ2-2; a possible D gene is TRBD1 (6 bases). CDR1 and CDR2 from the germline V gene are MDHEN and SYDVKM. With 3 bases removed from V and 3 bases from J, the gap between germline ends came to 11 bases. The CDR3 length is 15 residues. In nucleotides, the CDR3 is TGTGCCAGCAGTTTGTTACAGGGATACACCGGGGAGCTGTTTTTT. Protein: CASSLLQGYTGELFF.

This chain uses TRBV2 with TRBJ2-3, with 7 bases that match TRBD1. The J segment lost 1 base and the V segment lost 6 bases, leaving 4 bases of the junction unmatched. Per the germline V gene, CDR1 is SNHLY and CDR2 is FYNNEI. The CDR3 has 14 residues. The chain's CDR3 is CASRDRLRTDTQYF. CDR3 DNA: TGTGCCAGCAGGGACAGGTTGCGCACAGATACGCAGTATTTT.

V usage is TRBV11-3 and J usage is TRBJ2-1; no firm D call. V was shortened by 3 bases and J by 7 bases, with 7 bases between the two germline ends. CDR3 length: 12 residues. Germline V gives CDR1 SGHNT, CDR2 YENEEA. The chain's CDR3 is CASSFSFNEQFF. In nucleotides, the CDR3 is TGTGCCAGCAGCTTTAGCTTTAATGAGCAGTTCTTC.

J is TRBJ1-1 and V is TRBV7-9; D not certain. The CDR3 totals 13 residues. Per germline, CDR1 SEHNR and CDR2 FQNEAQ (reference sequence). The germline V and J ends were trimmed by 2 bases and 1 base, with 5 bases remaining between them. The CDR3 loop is CASSLWANTEAFF. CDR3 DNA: TGTGCCAGCAGCTTATGGGCGAACACTGAAGCTTTCTTT.

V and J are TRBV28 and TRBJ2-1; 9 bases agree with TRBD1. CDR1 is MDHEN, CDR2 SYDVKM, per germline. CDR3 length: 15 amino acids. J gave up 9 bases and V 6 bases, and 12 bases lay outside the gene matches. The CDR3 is CASSPAGQGEVEQFF. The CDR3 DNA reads TGTGCCAGCAGCCCCGCGGGACAGGGTGAGGTTGAGCAGTTCTTC. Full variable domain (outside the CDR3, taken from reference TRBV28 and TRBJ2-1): DVKVTQSSRYLVKRTGEKVFLECVQDMDHENMFWYRQDPGLGLRLIYFSYDVKMKEKGDIPEGYSVSREKKERFSLILESASTNQTSMYLCASSPAGQGEVEQFFGPGTRLTVL.

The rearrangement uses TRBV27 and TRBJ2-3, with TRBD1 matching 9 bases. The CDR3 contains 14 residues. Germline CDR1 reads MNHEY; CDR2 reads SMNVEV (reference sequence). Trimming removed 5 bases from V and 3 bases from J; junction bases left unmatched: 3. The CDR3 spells CASSMGQGTDTQYF. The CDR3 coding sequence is TGTGCCAGCAGTATGGGACAGGGAACAGATACGCAGTATTTT.

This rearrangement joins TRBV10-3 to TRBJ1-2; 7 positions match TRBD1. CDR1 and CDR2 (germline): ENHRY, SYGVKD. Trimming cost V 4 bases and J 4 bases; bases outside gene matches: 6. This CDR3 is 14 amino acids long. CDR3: CAISAGDSVYGYTF. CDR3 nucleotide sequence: TGTGCCATCAGTGCGGGGGACAGTGTCTATGGCTACACCTTC.

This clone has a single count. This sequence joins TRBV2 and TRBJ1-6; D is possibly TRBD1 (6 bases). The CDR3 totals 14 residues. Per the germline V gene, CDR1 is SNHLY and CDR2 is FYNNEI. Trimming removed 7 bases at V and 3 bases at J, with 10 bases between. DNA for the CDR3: TGTGCCAGCACTCAGGGGAACTATAATTCACCCCTCCACTTT. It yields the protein CASTQGNYNSPLHF.

The CDR3 DNA is TGTGCCAGCAGCGCTCCGCGGGGCGCCCTGAGCACAGATACGCAGTATTTT. It is translated as CASSAPRGALSTDTQYF. The chain couples TRBV28 to TRBJ2-3; weak D call: TRBD2 (6 bases). Trimming pared 6 bases from V and 0 bases from J, leaving 19 bases between. There are 17 residues in the CDR3. From germline, CDR1 is MDHEN and CDR2 SYDVKM.

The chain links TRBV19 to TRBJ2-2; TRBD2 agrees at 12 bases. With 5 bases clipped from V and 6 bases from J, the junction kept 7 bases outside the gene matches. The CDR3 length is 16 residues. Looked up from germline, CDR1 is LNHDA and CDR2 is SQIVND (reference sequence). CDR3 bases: TGTGCCAGTAGTGTCGGACTAGCGGGACGGGCCGGGGAGCTGTTTTTT. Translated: CASSVGLAGRAGELFF.

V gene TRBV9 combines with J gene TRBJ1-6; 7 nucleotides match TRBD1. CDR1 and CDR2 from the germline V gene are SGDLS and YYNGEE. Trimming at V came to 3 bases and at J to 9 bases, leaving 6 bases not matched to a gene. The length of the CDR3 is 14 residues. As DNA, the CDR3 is TGTGCCAGCAGCGAGACAGGGCGGGCTTCACCCCTCCACTTT. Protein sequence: CASSETGRASPLHF.

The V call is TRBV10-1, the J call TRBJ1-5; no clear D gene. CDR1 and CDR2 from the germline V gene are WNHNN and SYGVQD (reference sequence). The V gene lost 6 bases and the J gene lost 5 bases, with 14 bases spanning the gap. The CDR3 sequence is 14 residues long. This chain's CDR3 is CASRDGWGDQPQHF. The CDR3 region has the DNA TGCGCCAGCAGGGACGGATGGGGAGATCAGCCCCAGCATTTT.